This T cell receptor (beta chain) was observed in a study of vaccination effects on CD4 cells after COVID-19. Prior to sequencing, the ViraFEST assay stimulated PBMC with viral peptide pools, which expanded the antigen-specific CD4+ T cells. Following a roughly 9-day culture, CD4+ T cells were purified. Absence of prior SARS-CoV-2 infection characterized the vaccine recipients, who showed negative nucleocapsid antibodies. Half-medium changes using IL-2 medium occurred on days 3 and 7. Sequencing used immunoSEQ multiplex PCR; TCRdb keeps in-frame clones, though not all of them. The table shows about 20,000 clones, with over 65% occurring only once. This clone was seen once. Its antigen is unknown. Source: CD4+ T cells from PBMCs cultured with HCoV-NL63 spike peptides, taken before COVID-19 vaccination. The TCR originated in a human donor who received a COVID-19 vaccine.

The DNA of the CDR3 is TGTGCCAGCAGCTCAGGGGGGGCAGGGGAGACCCAGTACTTC. It specifies CASSSGGAGETQYF. The V gene is TRBV11-2, the J gene TRBJ2-5, with D perhaps given as TRBD1 or TRBD2 (7 bases each). Germline loops: CDR1 SGHAT, CDR2 FQNNGV. The CDR3 runs to 14 residues. The germline V and J ends were trimmed by 4 bases and 5 bases, with 14 bases remaining between them.